Below, 29 T cell receptor beta chains from the same sample are listed, as sequenced in a study of blood T cell repertoires in COVID-19. This table comes from immunoSEQ multiplex PCR, and its TCRdb copy is limited to in-frame clones, with some not included. Altogether more than 70,000 clones are present, about 87% being singletons, with the ten largest covering around 6.1%. The sample comprised peripheral blood. The receptors shown here come from a man in his fifties with active COVID-19.

This chain links TRBV23-1 with TRBJ2-1, with 10 bases lining up with TRBD2. TRBV23-1 qualifies as an ORF whose function is uncertain. With V trimmed by 5 bases and J by 8 bases, 21 bases remained unmatched. This CDR3 comprises 19 residues. CDR3 sequence reads: CASSKRILRLAGEGDEQFF. The DNA of the CDR3 is TGCGCCAGCAGTAAGAGGATCCTCCGGCTAGCGGGAGAGGGCGATGAGCAGTTCTTC.

The chain couples TRBV4-2 to TRBJ2-2; 8 bases line up with TRBD2. The CDR3 extends over 20 amino acids. V dropped 0 bases and J dropped 6; count of bases not matched to a gene: 18. Germline V gene data show CDR1 as LGHNA and CDR2 as YNFKEQ. CDR3 sequence (DNA): TGTGCCAGCAGCCAAGAAAGACAAATAGCGGGATTTACGGGGTCCGGGGAGCTGTTTTTT. It yields the protein CASSQERQIAGFTGSGELFF.

The chain combines TRBV19 with TRBJ1-1, with 12 bases identical to TRBD1. V trimming: 7 bases; J trimming: 4 bases; junction bases outside the gene matches: 7. The CDR3 runs 15 residues. Per the germline V gene, CDR1 is LNHDA and CDR2 is SQIVND (reference sequence). CDR3 in DNA: TGTGCCAGTAAGCCCTGGGACAGGGGGCCCACTGAAGCTTTCTTT. It codes for CASKPWDRGPTEAFF. The variable domain in full, with the rest retrieved from reference TRBV19 and TRBJ1-1, is DGGITQSPKYLFRKEGQNVTLSCEQNLNHDAMYWYRQDPGQGLRLIYYSQIVNDFQKGDIAEGYSVSREKKESFPLTVTSAQKNPTAFYLCASKPWDRGPTEAFFGQGTRLTVV.

A single count supports this clone. The chain combines TRBV11-3 with TRBJ2-1, with D maybe TRBD1 (5 bases). The germline V and J ends were trimmed by 3 bases and 7 bases, with 13 bases remaining between them. Germline V gene sequence: CDR1 SGHNT, CDR2 YENEEA. CDR3 length: 14 residues. CDR3 loop: CASSLGRDGNEQFF. CDR3 coding DNA: TGTGCCAGCAGCTTGGGCAGGGATGGGAATGAGCAGTTCTTC.

The CDR3 DNA is TGTGCCAGTAGTAACCCCGGGGCGGGATCCAACAATGAGCAGTTCTTC. Protein: CASSNPGAGSNNEQFF. This chain connects TRBV19 to TRBJ2-1, with a possible D match to TRBD2 (6 bases). Trimming cost V 4 bases and J 5 bases, with 18 bases left between them. The V gene's germline CDR1 is LNHDA and CDR2 SQIVND (reference sequence). The CDR3 totals 16 residues.

The V call is TRBV5-1, the J call TRBJ1-3, with 10 bases aligning to TRBD1. Germline trimming cut 4 bases from V and 1 base from J; bases unmatched to any gene: 2. The length of the CDR3 is 15 residues. The germline CDR1 and CDR2 sequences are SGHRS and YFSETQ. The chain's CDR3 is CASSRDRGSGNTIYF. DNA for the CDR3: TGCGCCAGCAGCCGGGACAGGGGTTCTGGAAACACCATATATTTT. Based on the CDR3 plus reference TRBV5-1 and TRBJ1-3, the full variable domain is KAGVTQTPRYLIKTRGQQVTLSCSPISGHRSVSWYQQTPGQGLQFLFEYFSETQRNKGNFPGRFSGRQFSNSRSEMNVSTLELGDSALYLCASSRDRGSGNTIYFGEGSWLTVV.

The CDR3: CASTSPPGGRSYTF. CDR3 nucleotide sequence: TGTGCCAGCACTTCTCCCCCAGGGGGAAGGAGCTACACCTTC. This chain uses TRBV7-2 with TRBJ1-2; 7 bases align to TRBD1. Germline V gene sequence: CDR1 SGHTA, CDR2 FQGNSA. The CDR3 spans 14 residues. V dropped 7 bases and J dropped 9; count of bases not matched to a gene: 14.

J is TRBJ2-7 and V is TRBV12-3 or TRBV12-4, with D hard to call. V was pared by 3 bases and J by 6 bases, with 12 bases between. There are 13 residues in the CDR3. Written as DNA, the CDR3 is TGTGCCAGCAGTTTTCGGGTGAAGACCGAGCAGTACTTC. Translated: CASSFRVKTEQYF.

The CDR3 region is CASNRTGVNTEAFF. CDR3 sequence (DNA): TGCGCCAGCAACCGGACAGGGGTGAACACTGAAGCTTTCTTT. The gene calls are TRBV10-2 and TRBJ1-1; 9 nucleotides agree with TRBD1. The CDR3 extends over 14 amino acids. With V trimmed by 7 bases and J by 0 bases, 3 bases remained unmatched. From germline, CDR1 is WSHSY and CDR2 SAAADI.

V is TRBV11-2 and J is TRBJ2-1, with D perhaps matching TRBD1 (6 bases). Trimming took off 5 bases at V and 4 bases at J, with 24 bases between the two ends. In germline, CDR1 is SGHAT, CDR2 FQNNGV. CDR3 size: 18 residues. CDR3 sequence reads: CASSQGSAGGRGYNEQFF. CDR3 in DNA: TGTGCCAGCAGCCAGGGATCGGCTGGGGGCAGAGGGTACAATGAGCAGTTCTTC.

V gene TRBV27 combines with J gene TRBJ1-1; no reliable D call. CDR1 and CDR2 from the germline V gene are MNHEY and SMNVEV (reference sequence). The CDR3 loop spans 14 amino acids. The ends were cut back, 8 bases at V and 0 bases at J, with 13 bases in the middle. The CDR3 sequence: CASLKDGMNTEAFF. In nucleotides, the CDR3 is TGTGCCAGCCTAAAAGACGGGATGAACACTGAAGCTTTCTTT.

This clone has just one count. The gene calls are TRBV7-2 and TRBJ2-2; 7 bases are shared with TRBD1. The CDR3 sequence is 15 residues long. Trimming cost V 5 bases and J 0 bases; bases outside gene matches: 3. CDR1 is SGHTA, CDR2 FQGNSA, per germline. This CDR3 is CASSPGTANTGELFF. As DNA, the CDR3 is TGTGCCAGCAGCCCCGGGACAGCGAACACCGGGGAGCTGTTTTTT.

This chain connects TRBV6-5 to TRBJ1-2, with TRBD1 matching over 8 bases. This CDR3 comprises 13 residues. The V gene end was trimmed by 5 bases and the J gene end by 8 bases; junction bases not matched to a gene: 7. Germline V gene sequence: CDR1 MNHEY, CDR2 SVGAGI. CDR3 in DNA: TGTGCCAGCAGTAACGACAGGGGCAAGGGCTACACCTTC. Encoded protein: CASSNDRGKGYTF.

With respect to this clone: In the same sample, other DNA sequences code for this CDR3. This chain links TRBV7-2 with TRBJ2-3, with 7 nucleotides matching TRBD2. The V and J ends lost 0 bases and 1 base, in that order; junction bases with no gene match: 1. This CDR3 region has 15 residues. Germline V gives CDR1 SGHTA, CDR2 FQGNSA. The CDR3 sequence is CASSLAGGRTDTQYF. In DNA form, the CDR3 reads TGTGCCAGCAGCTTAGCGGGAGGGCGCACAGATACGCAGTATTTT.

V and J are TRBV11-3 and TRBJ2-2; 7 bases align to TRBD1. The CDR3 is 14 residues long. The ends lost 4 bases at V and 6 bases at J; junction bases unmatched: 5. Germline CDR1 reads SGHNT; CDR2 reads YENEEA. The CDR3 here is CASSSTGVPGELFF. CDR3 in DNA: TGTGCCAGCAGCTCCACAGGGGTCCCCGGGGAGCTGTTTTTT.

This clone was detected only a few times. This rearrangement joins TRBV19 to TRBJ1-4; possible D gene TRBD1, 5 bases. Trimming removed 3 bases from V and 3 bases from J, with 17 bases in between. Germline V gene sequence: CDR1 LNHDA, CDR2 SQIVND (reference sequence). This CDR3 has 17 amino acids. CDR3 in amino acids: CASSISSSGNANEKLFF. As DNA, the CDR3 is TGTGCCAGTAGTATCTCATCGTCAGGGAACGCTAATGAAAAACTGTTTTTT. Using reference TRBV19 and TRBJ1-4 for the parts outside the CDR3, the full variable domain is DGGITQSPKYLFRKEGQNVTLSCEQNLNHDAMYWYRQDPGQGLRLIYYSQIVNDFQKGDIAEGYSVSREKKESFPLTVTSAQKNPTAFYLCASSISSSGNANEKLFFGSGTQLSVL.

This rearrangement joins TRBV6-5 to TRBJ2-7, with D possibly being TRBD2 (6 bases). The V and J ends lost 5 bases and 0 bases respectively, with 11 bases between them. In germline, CDR1 is MNHEY, CDR2 SVGAGI. The CDR3 has 14 amino acids. The CDR3 DNA reads as TGTGCCAGCAGTCTTAGCGGCCTCTCCTACGAGCAGTACTTC. This translates into CASSLSGLSYEQYF.

In its sample, this clone was seen once. The chain joins TRBV29-1 to TRBJ2-1; no clear D gene. This CDR3 region has 12 residues. V was cut by 0 bases and J by 7 bases, with 7 bases left in between. Germline V gene lookup returns CDR1 SQVTM and CDR2 ANQGSEA. DNA of the CDR3: TGCAGCGTTGAAGATCGTCTAAATGAGCAGTTCTTC. Amino acid sequence: CSVEDRLNEQFF.

The chain links TRBV15 to TRBJ2-5; D ambiguous. Looked up from germline, CDR1 is LNHNV and CDR2 is YYDKDF (reference sequence). The V end lost 0 bases, the J end lost 4 bases, and 9 bases lay between the germline ends. There are 14 residues in the CDR3. The CDR3 loop reads CATSRDYSPETQYF. CDR3 sequence (DNA): TGTGCCACCAGCAGAGATTATTCTCCAGAGACCCAGTACTTC. The full variable domain, rest sourced from reference TRBV15 and TRBJ2-5, is DAMVIQNPRYQVTQFGKPVTLSCSQTLNHNVMYWYQQKSSQAPKLLFHYYDKDFNNEADTPDNFQSRRPNTSFCFLDIRSPGLGDTAMYLCATSRDYSPETQYFGPGTRLLVL.

The chain carries TRBV6-5 and TRBJ2-1, with D uncertain. The germline CDR1 and CDR2 sequences are MNHEY and SVGAGI. This CDR3 spans 16 amino acids. Deletions cut 4 bases from V and 0 bases from J, with 13 bases between. This CDR3 reads CASSSEASGSYNEQFF. The DNA for the CDR3 is TGTGCCAGCAGTTCCGAGGCCTCCGGCTCCTACAATGAGCAGTTCTTC.

This chain joins TRBV6-5 and TRBJ2-3; D not certain. The CDR3 contains 14 residues. Trimming left V 6 bases short and J 0 bases short, with 10 bases between. Germline V gene lookup returns CDR1 MNHEY and CDR2 SVGAGI. CDR3 DNA sequence: TGTGCCAGCAGGGCCTTGGCTAGCACAGATACGCAGTATTTT. It encodes CASRALASTDTQYF.

J is TRBJ2-1 and V is TRBV6-1; 13 bases are a match to TRBD2. In germline, CDR1 is MNHNS, CDR2 SASEGT. The CDR3 is 17 residues long. Losses at the gene ends were 3 bases for V and 5 bases for J; bases not matched to a gene: 7. The CDR3 is CASSETPGLAGNNEQFF. In nucleotides, the CDR3 is TGTGCCAGCAGTGAGACCCCGGGACTAGCGGGAAACAATGAGCAGTTCTTC.

The chain recombines TRBV19 with TRBJ1-1; D is ambiguous. This CDR3 contains 13 residues. Looked up from germline, CDR1 is LNHDA and CDR2 is SQIVND (reference sequence). V was trimmed by 3 bases and J by 1 base, leaving 6 bases between them. The chain's CDR3 is CASSINRNTEAFF. In nucleotides, the CDR3 is TGTGCCAGTAGTATCAACAGGAACACTGAAGCTTTCTTT.

The chain joins TRBV7-2 to TRBJ2-5, with 8 positions matching TRBD2. The CDR3 is 14 amino acids. V shed 8 bases and J 1 base; nucleotides not matched to a gene: 6. Germline CDR1 is SGHTA and CDR2 is FQGNSA. In nucleotides, the CDR3 is TGTGCCAGCCGGGCGGGGGGCCCCCAAGAGACCCAGTACTTC. Translation gives CASRAGGPQETQYF.

The chain uses TRBV4-1 and TRBJ1-6; D is undetermined. Per germline, CDR1 MGHRA and CDR2 YSYEKL. The V gene lost 1 base and the J gene lost 5 bases, with 12 bases spanning the gap. The CDR3 is made up of 16 amino acids. CDR3 sequence (DNA): TGCGCCAGCAGCCAAGTTGAGGGCCTGGATAATTCACCCCTCCACTTT. It codes for CASSQVEGLDNSPLHF.

The rearrangement joins TRBV30 to TRBJ2-3; TRBD1 matches 8 bases. The CDR3 contains 13 residues. Germline V gene sequence: CDR1 GTSNPN, CDR2 SVGIG (reference sequence). With 2 bases clipped from V and 8 bases from J, the junction kept 6 bases outside the gene matches. CDR3 nucleotides: TGTGCCTGGAGTCCTCAGGGGGCAGGTACGCAGTATTTT. As protein: CAWSPQGAGTQYF.

The V and J genes are TRBV5-6 and TRBJ1-4; 10 bases agree with TRBD1. Germline trimming cut 0 bases from V and 6 bases from J; bases unmatched to any gene: 2. Germline V lookup: CDR1 SGHDT, CDR2 YYEEEE. The CDR3 contains 15 residues. In DNA, the CDR3 is TGTGCCAGCAGCTTGGAAGGGACAGGGGATGAAAAACTGTTTTTT. The encoded protein is CASSLEGTGDEKLFF.

On this clone itself: Other DNA variants within this sample encode the same CDR3. V and J are TRBV24-1 and TRBJ2-7; no firm D call. Trimming removed 4 bases from V and 0 bases from J, with 6 bases in between. This CDR3 comprises 13 residues. CDR1 and CDR2 from the germline V gene are KGHDR and SFDVKD. Here the CDR3 DNA reads TGTGCCACCAGTGAGGCTAGCTCCTACGAGCAGTACTTC. This codes for CATSEASSYEQYF.

This chain links TRBV7-2 with TRBJ1-4, with 8 bases aligning to TRBD1. The germline V gene encodes CDR1 SGHTA and CDR2 FQGNSA. This CDR3 comprises 14 residues. V dropped 6 bases and J dropped 7; count of bases not matched to a gene: 7. This CDR3 reads CASSNTGGGEKLFF. CDR3 nucleotide sequence: TGTGCCAGCAGTAATACAGGGGGAGGTGAAAAACTGTTTTTT.